The T cell receptor beta chain described here comes from a study of T cells in Graves' hyperthyroidism and ophthalmopathy. Study overall: Peripheral blood was taken when the disease was first diagnosed, before any treatment began.

Subjects with ophthalmopathy showed a Clinical Activity Score no lower than 3, a NOSPECS grade no lower than 4, and a duration shorter than 3 months. Amplification targeted TCR beta CDR3 regions from RNA transcripts. The HTBI primer set served for first-round RT-PCR of the TCR CDR3. TCRdb reanalysed the multiplex PCR reads using MiXCR and keeps one entry per CDR3 protein. The table has about 460,000 distinct CDR3 sequences, around a fifth seen once. This CDR3 spans 15 amino acids. Germline V lookup: CDR1 MNHNS, CDR2 SASEGT. V lost 7 bases and J lost 10; bases outside the gene matches: 7. This clonotype was seen only once.

The chain uses TRBV6-1 and TRBJ2-2; 15 nucleotides agree with TRBD2. This TCR was recovered from a woman aged 70-85 years with Graves' ophthalmopathy. Material for sequencing was blood. CDR3 DNA: TGTGCCAGCACCCGGACTAGCGGGAGGGCAACGGAGCTGTTTTTT. This sequence encodes CASTRTSGRATELFF.